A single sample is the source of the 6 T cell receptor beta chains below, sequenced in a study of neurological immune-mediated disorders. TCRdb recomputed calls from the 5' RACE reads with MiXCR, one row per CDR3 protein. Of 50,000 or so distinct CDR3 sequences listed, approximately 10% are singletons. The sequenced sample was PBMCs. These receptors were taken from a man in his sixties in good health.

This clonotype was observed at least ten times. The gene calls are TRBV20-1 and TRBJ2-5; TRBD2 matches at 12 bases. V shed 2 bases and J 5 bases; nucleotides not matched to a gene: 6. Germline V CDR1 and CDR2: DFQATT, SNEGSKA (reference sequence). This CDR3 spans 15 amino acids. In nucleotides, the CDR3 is TGCAGTGCTAGAACTAGCGGGGGGAGTTGGGAGACCCAGTACTTC. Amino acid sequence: CSARTSGGSWETQYF.

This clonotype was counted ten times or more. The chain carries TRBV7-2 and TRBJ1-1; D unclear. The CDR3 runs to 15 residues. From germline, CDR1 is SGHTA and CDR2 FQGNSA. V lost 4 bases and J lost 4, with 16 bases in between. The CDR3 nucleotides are TGTGCCAGCAGCTCCACTGTTAATACGGCCACTGAAGCTTTCTTT. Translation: CASSSTVNTATEAFF. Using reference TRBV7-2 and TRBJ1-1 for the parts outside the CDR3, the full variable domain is GAGVSQSPSNKVTEKGKDVELRCDPISGHTALYWYRQSLGQGLEFLIYFQGNSAPDKSGLPSDRFSAERTGGSVSTLTIQRTQQEDSAVYLCASSSTVNTATEAFFGQGTRLTVV.

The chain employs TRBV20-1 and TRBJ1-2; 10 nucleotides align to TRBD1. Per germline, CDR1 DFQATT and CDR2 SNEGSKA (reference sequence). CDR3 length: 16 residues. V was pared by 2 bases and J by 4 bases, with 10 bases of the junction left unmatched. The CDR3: CSARTTGTGEIYGYTF. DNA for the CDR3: TGCAGTGCTAGAACAACCGGGACAGGGGAGATCTATGGCTACACCTTC.

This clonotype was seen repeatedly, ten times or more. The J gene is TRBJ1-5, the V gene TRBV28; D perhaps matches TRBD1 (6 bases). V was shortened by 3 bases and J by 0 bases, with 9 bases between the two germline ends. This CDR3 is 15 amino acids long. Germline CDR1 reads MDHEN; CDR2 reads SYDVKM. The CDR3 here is CASSFYRDSNQPQHF. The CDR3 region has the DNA TGTGCCAGCAGTTTTTACAGGGATAGCAATCAGCCCCAGCATTTT.

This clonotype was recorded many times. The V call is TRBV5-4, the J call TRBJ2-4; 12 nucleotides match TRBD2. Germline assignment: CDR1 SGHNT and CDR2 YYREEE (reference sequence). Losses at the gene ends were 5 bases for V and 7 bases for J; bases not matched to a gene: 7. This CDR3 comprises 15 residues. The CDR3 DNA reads TGTGCCAGCAGTTCTGGACTAGCGGGGCGGAACATTCAGTACTTC. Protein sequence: CASSSGLAGRNIQYF.

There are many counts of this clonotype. The CDR3 DNA reads as TGCAGTGCTACAGGACAGGTGGATCAGCCCCAGCATTTT. This encodes CSATGQVDQPQHF. The V gene is TRBV20-1, the J gene TRBJ1-5, with 7 bases that match TRBD1. The CDR3 consists of 13 residues. V lost 4 bases to trimming and J lost 5 bases; unmatched junction nucleotides: 5. The V gene's germline CDR1 is DFQATT and CDR2 SNEGSKA (reference sequence).